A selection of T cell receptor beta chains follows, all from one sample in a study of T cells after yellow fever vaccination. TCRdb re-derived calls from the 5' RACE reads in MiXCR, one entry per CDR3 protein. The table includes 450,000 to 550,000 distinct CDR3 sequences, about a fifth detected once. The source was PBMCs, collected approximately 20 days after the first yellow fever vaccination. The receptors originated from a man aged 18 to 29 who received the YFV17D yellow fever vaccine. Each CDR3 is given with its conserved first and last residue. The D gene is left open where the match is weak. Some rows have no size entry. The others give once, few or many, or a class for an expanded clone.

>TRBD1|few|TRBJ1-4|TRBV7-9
CASSLEGAVEKLFF
TGTGCCAGCAGCTTAGAGGGGGCAGTTGAAAAACTGTTTTTT
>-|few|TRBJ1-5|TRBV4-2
CASSQRGKVDQPQHF
TGTGCCAGCAGCCAACGGGGGAAGGTAGATCAGCCCCAGCATTTT
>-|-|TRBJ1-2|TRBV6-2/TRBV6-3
CASSRGDRIYGYTF
TGTGCCAGCAGCCGAGGGGACCGAATATATGGCTACACCTTC
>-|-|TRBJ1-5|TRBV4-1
CASSHMGQPQHF
TGCGCCAGCAGCCACATGGGACAGCCCCAGCATTTT
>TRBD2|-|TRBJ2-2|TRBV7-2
CASSFRRGGIGELFF
TGTGCCAGCAGCTTCAGGCGGGGGGGCATCGGGGAGCTGTTTTTT
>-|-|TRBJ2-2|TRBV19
CASRPFANTGELFF
TGTGCCAGTAGACCGTTCGCGAACACCGGGGAGCTGTTTTTT
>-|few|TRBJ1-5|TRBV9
CASSSSPNHPQHF
TGTGCCAGCAGCTCGAGTCCGAATCACCCCCAGCATTTT
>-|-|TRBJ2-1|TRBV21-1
CASSKVSRAGGPSYNEQFF
TGTGCCAGCAGCAAAGTTAGTCGAGCGGGGGGGCCGAGTTACAATGAGCAGTTCTTC
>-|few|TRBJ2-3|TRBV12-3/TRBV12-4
CASSFVYDTQYF
TGTGCCAGCAGTTTTGTTTATGATACGCAGTATTTT
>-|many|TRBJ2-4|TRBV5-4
CASSDRSGTFDIQYF
TGTGCCAGCAGCGATCGCTCCGGGACATTTGACATTCAGTACTTC